These 31 T cell receptor beta chains were sequenced from one sample in a study of neoadjuvant anti-PD-1 for oral cavity cancer. TCRdb's copy holds only in-frame clones and misses some; the assay was immunoSEQ multiplex PCR. Of approximately 7,100 clones in the sample, more than 50% are singletons; the top ten hold about 12%. Here the sequenced sample was tumor tissue, taken before nivolumab (anti-PD-1) treatment. All receptors come from a person aged 35-79 years with oral cavity squamous cell carcinoma.

In its sample, this clone ranks as medium-sized. One junction end does not reproduce the germline sequence, and a read error may be involved. This chain joins TRBV10-1 and TRBJ2-3; possibly TRBD1 for D (5 bases). This CDR3 has 14 residues. CDR1 is WNHNN, CDR2 SYGVQD, per germline (reference sequence). In nucleotides, the CDR3 is TGCGCCAGCAGTGTGGGGTCACCGACAGCTACGCAGTATTTT. It is translated as CASSVGSPTATQYF.

The chain has TRBV19 and TRBJ2-6; 8 bases line up with TRBD1. V dropped 7 bases and J dropped 2; count of bases not matched to a gene: 4. The CDR3 totals 15 residues. In germline, CDR1 is LNHDA, CDR2 SQIVND (reference sequence). The CDR3 bases are TGTGCCAGTACCGCGGACAGGGCTGGGGCCAACGTCCTGACTTTC. Encoded protein: CASTADRAGANVLTF.

This clone has just one count. The chain joins TRBV9 to TRBJ1-2; D remains ambiguous. V was pared by 0 bases and J by 4 bases, with 10 bases between. The CDR3 consists of 14 residues. CDR1 SGDLS and CDR2 YYNGEE come from the germline V gene. The CDR3 loop is CASSVATASYGYTF. For the CDR3, the DNA is TGTGCCAGCAGCGTAGCAACAGCGAGCTATGGCTACACCTTC.

V and J are TRBV7-9 and TRBJ2-5; 7 bases are shared with TRBD1. After removal of 5 bases from V and 5 bases from J, the junction contained 11 bases not matched to a gene. Germline CDR1 is SEHNR and CDR2 is FQNEAQ (reference sequence). This CDR3 has 15 amino acids. The CDR3 sequence is CASSPRDSPGETQYF. In DNA form, the CDR3 reads TGTGCCAGCAGCCCTCGGGACAGTCCGGGGGAGACCCAGTACTTC.

This clone was detected a few times. This chain connects TRBV2 to TRBJ2-6, with a possible D match to TRBD1 (5 bases). Germline values: CDR1 SNHLY, CDR2 FYNNEI. The CDR3 has 15 residues. The V gene lost 7 bases and the J gene lost 4 bases, with 14 bases spanning the gap. The CDR3 sequence: CASNKGNLGANVLTF. Written as DNA, the CDR3 is TGTGCCAGCAACAAGGGGAACCTGGGGGCCAACGTCCTGACTTTC.

This chain joins TRBV7-2 and TRBJ2-7; D assignment may be TRBD1 or TRBD2 (5 bases each). Germline V lookup: CDR1 SGHTA, CDR2 FQGNSA. This CDR3 is built from 18 residues. Trimming took off 1 base at V and 3 bases at J, with 22 bases between the two ends. The CDR3 DNA reads as TGTGCCAGCAGCTTAGAGTGGGGCATAGGGACGGTTTTCTACGAGCAGTACTTC. As protein: CASSLEWGIGTVFYEQYF.

This rearrangement joins TRBV5-1 to TRBJ1-4; a weak D match, TRBD1 (6 bases). V lost 4 bases to trimming and J lost 2 bases, with 12 bases between them. Germline CDR1 SGHRS, CDR2 YFSETQ. This CDR3 has 15 residues. This chain's CDR3 is CASSPERGTNEKLFF. The CDR3 nucleotides are TGCGCCAGCAGCCCCGAAAGGGGGACTAATGAAAAACTGTTTTTT.

V and J are TRBV7-8 and TRBJ2-2; D unclear. With 5 bases removed from V and 6 bases from J, the gap between germline ends came to 10 bases. Germline CDR1 SGHVS, CDR2 FQNEAQ. CDR3 length: 13 residues. The CDR3 sequence is CASSPGDPGELFF. The CDR3 nucleotides read TGTGCCAGCAGCCCCGGAGACCCCGGGGAGCTGTTTTTT.

The rearrangement uses TRBV10-3 and TRBJ2-5; 8 positions agree with TRBD2. This CDR3 is 13 amino acids long. Germline CDR1 reads ENHRY; CDR2 reads SYGVKD. Trimming took 0 bases from V and 9 from J; bases not matched to a gene: 3. CDR3 coding DNA: TGTGCCATCAGTGAGTCGCGGGGGGAGGCCCAGTACTTC. Translating it yields CAISESRGEAQYF.

CDR3 amino acids: CVTGEGGATDTQYF. CDR3 in DNA: TGCGTTACGGGAGAGGGAGGAGCCACAGATACGCAGTATTTT. V is TRBV10-2 and J is TRBJ2-3, with a tentative D call TRBD2 (6 bases). This CDR3 is built from 14 residues. Germline CDR1 reads WSHSY; CDR2 reads SAAADI.

The chain combines TRBV18 with TRBJ1-5, with D possibly TRBD1 on 5 matching bases. Germline V CDR1 and CDR2: KGHSH, LQKENI. Trimming took 4 bases from V and 6 from J, leaving 22 bases between them. This CDR3 is 17 amino acids long. The CDR3 loop reads CASSLSPPGPSFQPQHF. CDR3 in DNA: TGTGCCAGCTCACTCTCCCCTCCGGGACCCAGTTTTCAGCCCCAGCATTTT. Looking up the rest from reference TRBV18 and TRBJ1-5 gives the full variable domain: NAGVMQNPRHLVRRRGQEARLRCSPMKGHSHVYWYRQLPEEGLKFMVYLQKENIIDESGMPKERFSAEFPKEGPSILRIQQVVRGDSAAYFCASSLSPPGPSFQPQHFGDGTRLSIL.

The chain links TRBV7-8 to TRBJ1-1, with TRBD1 as a possible D gene (6 bases). CDR3 length: 16 amino acids. The ends were cut back, 7 bases at V and 0 bases at J, with 18 bases in the middle. CDR1 and CDR2 from the germline V gene are SGHVS and FQNEAQ. The chain's CDR3 is CASNDRLGLVNTEAFF. CDR3 bases: TGTGCCAGCAACGACAGGCTCGGGCTGGTGAACACTGAAGCTTTCTTT.

The J gene is TRBJ2-7, the V gene TRBV6-1; a weak D match, TRBD2 (6 bases). This CDR3 contains 18 residues. Germline-derived CDR1 and CDR2 are MNHNS and SASEGT. The V gene lost 2 bases and the J gene lost 7 bases, with 27 bases spanning the gap. Here the CDR3 reads CASSETVGLATIMREQYF. The DNA for the CDR3 is TGTGCCAGCAGTGAAACTGTTGGGCTAGCGACTATTATGAGGGAGCAGTACTTC.

J is TRBJ2-7 and V is TRBV2, with D unclear. Germline CDR1 SNHLY, CDR2 FYNNEI. Trimming took 6 bases from V and 7 from J, leaving 16 bases between them. The CDR3 loop spans 13 amino acids. CDR3 in amino acids: CASRPERAYEQYF. CDR3 in DNA: TGTGCCAGCAGGCCAGAACGGGCGTATGAGCAGTACTTC.

V usage is TRBV15 and J usage is TRBJ2-5; D is possibly TRBD2 (5 bases). V was shortened by 4 bases and J by 4 bases, with 22 bases between the two germline ends. This CDR3 is 17 amino acids long. Germline assignment: CDR1 LNHNV and CDR2 YYDKDF (reference sequence). The CDR3 DNA reads as TGTGCCACCAGCAATTCTTACGTGGGGAGTATGGGAGAGACCCAGTACTTC. This gives the protein CATSNSYVGSMGETQYF.

This rearrangement joins TRBV18 to TRBJ2-7; D is unclear. The germline V gene has CDR1 KGHSH and CDR2 LQKENI. Trimming removed 2 bases from V and 4 bases from J, with 6 bases in between. The CDR3 has 12 amino acids. Here the CDR3 DNA reads TGTGCCAGCTCACCAGCAAGGTACGAGCAGTACTTC. It codes for CASSPARYEQYF.

Comments on this clone: The same CDR3 can be traced to other DNA sequences in this sample. This chain uses TRBV11-1 with TRBJ1-4; D is unclear. V was shortened by 3 bases and J by 0 bases, with 8 bases between the two germline ends. Per germline, CDR1 SGHAT and CDR2 FQDESV (reference sequence). The CDR3 extends over 15 amino acids. CDR3 nucleotide sequence: TGTGCCAGCAGCTTCCCCTCAACAACTAATGAAAAACTGTTTTTT. Its translation: CASSFPSTTNEKLFF. The full variable domain, completed using reference TRBV11-1 and TRBJ1-4, is EAEVAQSPRYKITEKSQAVAFWCDPISGHATLYWYRQILGQGPELLVQFQDESVVDDSQLPKDRFSAERLKGVDSTLKIQPAELGDSAMYLCASSFPSTTNEKLFFGSGTQLSVL.

The rearrangement uses TRBV11-3 and TRBJ2-1; TRBD2 matches at 10 bases. Germline-derived CDR1 and CDR2 are SGHNT and YENEEA. CDR3 size: 13 residues. With V trimmed by 1 base and J by 10 bases, 1 base remained unmatched. DNA of the CDR3: TGTGCCAGCAGCTTAGGGGGACTAGCGGAGCAGTTCTTC. Protein sequence: CASSLGGLAEQFF.

This clone came up once. The V gene is TRBV29-1, the J gene TRBJ2-2; D gene uncertain. V was pared by 4 bases and J by 5 bases, with 8 bases between. The V gene's germline CDR1 is SQVTM and CDR2 ANQGSEA. There are 12 residues in the CDR3. This chain's CDR3 is CSVVKGTGELFF. The CDR3 region has the DNA TGCAGCGTTGTTAAGGGAACCGGGGAGCTGTTTTTT.

This clone was seen a few times. The rearrangement uses TRBV30 and TRBJ2-2; 9 bases agree with TRBD1. The length of the CDR3 is 16 residues. The V segment lost 3 bases and the J segment 7 bases; nucleotides outside the gene matches: 12. CDR1 is GTSNPN and CDR2 is SVGIG in the germline V gene (reference sequence). The CDR3 nucleotides read TGTGCCTGGAGCGTTAGGGGACAGGGTTTAGGCGGGGAGCTGTTTTTT. Its protein is CAWSVRGQGLGGELFF.

V and J are TRBV6-4 and TRBJ2-1; D gene unclear. Trimming left V 2 bases short and J 0 bases short, with 2 bases between. The germline gives CDR1 MRHNA, CDR2 SNTAGT. This CDR3 region has 13 residues. CDR3 loop: CASSDNSYNEQFF. DNA for the CDR3: TGTGCCAGCAGTGACAACTCCTACAATGAGCAGTTCTTC.

The genes are TRBV7-9 and TRBJ2-7, with a tentative D call TRBD2 (6 bases). The germline V and J ends were trimmed by 5 bases and 2 bases, with 13 bases remaining between them. This CDR3 comprises 14 residues. Germline-derived CDR1 and CDR2 are SEHNR and FQNEAQ (reference sequence). In nucleotides, the CDR3 is TGTGCCAGCAGCCGACGGGACTTCCCCTACGAGCAGTACTTC. This translates into CASSRRDFPYEQYF. The full variable domain, with the rest looked up from reference TRBV7-9 and TRBJ2-7, is DTGVSQNPRHKITKRGQNVTFRCDPISEHNRLYWYRQTLGQGPEFLTYFQNEAQLEKSRLLSDRFSAERPKGSFSTLEIQRTEQGDSAMYLCASSRRDFPYEQYFGPGTRLTVT.

The gene calls are TRBV5-4 and TRBJ2-7; D remains unclear. The V gene's germline CDR1 is SGHNT and CDR2 YYREEE (reference sequence). The CDR3 has 14 amino acids. The V end lost 9 bases, the J end lost 1 base, and 17 bases lay between the germline ends. CDR3 region: CATFKHGLSYEQYF. The CDR3 bases are TGTGCCACCTTCAAGCACGGCCTATCCTACGAGCAGTACTTC. The complete variable domain, with remaining parts taken from reference TRBV5-4 and TRBJ2-7, reads ETGVTQSPTHLIKTRGQQVTLRCSSQSGHNTVSWYQQALGQGPQFIFQYYREEENGRGNFPPRFSGLQFPNYSSELNVNALELDDSALYLCATFKHGLSYEQYFGPGTRLTVT.

This clone was observed a few times. The chain couples TRBV6-6 to TRBJ2-7; D perhaps matches TRBD1 (5 bases). V was cut by 4 bases and J by 9 bases, with 13 bases left in between. The germline gives CDR1 MNHNY, CDR2 SVGAGI (reference sequence). The CDR3 is 12 residues long. As DNA, the CDR3 is TGTGCCAGCAGTTTCGACAGTAACGGGCAGTACTTC. Its translation is CASSFDSNGQYF.

This clone has only a few counts. The gene calls are TRBV5-8 and TRBJ1-2, with unresolved D. The CDR3 sequence is 15 residues long. Germline values: CDR1 SGHTS, CDR2 YDEGEE. The V end was cut by 6 bases, the J end by 0 bases, with 15 bases between. The CDR3 spells CASIHERVANYGYTF. The CDR3 coding sequence is TGTGCCAGCATCCATGAAAGGGTGGCTAACTATGGCTACACCTTC.

The J gene is TRBJ2-3, the V gene TRBV28, with 7 bases that match TRBD1. The CDR3 has 15 residues. Germline loops: CDR1 MDHEN, CDR2 SYDVKM. V lost 4 bases to trimming and J lost 2 bases; unmatched junction nucleotides: 6. Here the CDR3 reads CASSSRDRTTDTQYF. DNA for the CDR3: TGTGCCAGCAGTTCCCGGGACAGAACCACAGATACGCAGTATTTT.

This rearrangement joins TRBV27 to TRBJ2-2, with TRBD2 identical over 12 bases. This CDR3 is 17 amino acids long. Per the germline V gene, CDR1 is MNHEY and CDR2 is SMNVEV (reference sequence). V lost 2 bases to trimming and J lost 5 bases; unmatched junction nucleotides: 6. The DNA of the CDR3 is TGTGCCAGCAGTTTACGTCTAGCGGGGGGGAGAACCGGGGAGCTGTTTTTT. It yields the protein CASSLRLAGGRTGELFF.

The rearrangement links TRBV11-3 to TRBJ2-5; perhaps TRBD2 as D (6 bases). The CDR3 spans 13 residues. The V gene lost 5 bases and the J gene lost 9 bases, with 16 bases spanning the gap. CDR1 SGHNT and CDR2 YENEEA come from the germline V gene. The CDR3 spells CASSTTAGGSQYF. The CDR3 DNA reads TGTGCCAGCAGCACGACGGCCGGAGGGTCCCAGTACTTC.

The chain carries TRBV11-2 and TRBJ2-3, with D possibly matching TRBD1 (6 bases). The ends were cut back, 7 bases at V and 4 bases at J, with 15 bases in the middle. The CDR3 has 14 amino acids. Germline V gene data show CDR1 as SGHAT and CDR2 as FQNNGV. The CDR3 protein is CASTLQGLADTQYF. CDR3 DNA: TGTGCCAGCACTTTACAGGGTTTGGCAGATACGCAGTATTTT.

The chain links TRBV28 to TRBJ1-4; 9 nucleotides line up with TRBD1. The CDR3 is made up of 14 amino acids. The ends lost 4 bases at V and 14 bases at J; junction bases unmatched: 11. Germline V gene sequence: CDR1 MDHEN, CDR2 SYDVKM. The CDR3 DNA sequence: TGTGCCAGCAGTTCCCCAGGACAGGGGAAGGGGCTGTTTTTT. Residues: CASSSPGQGKGLFF. The variable domain in full, with the rest retrieved from reference TRBV28 and TRBJ1-4, is DVKVTQSSRYLVKRTGEKVFLECVQDMDHENMFWYRQDPGLGLRLIYFSYDVKMKEKGDIPEGYSVSREKKERFSLILESASTNQTSMYLCASSSPGQGKGLFFGSGTQLSVL.

This clone was seen a single time. The rearrangement joins TRBV5-1 to TRBJ2-1; a weak D match, TRBD1 (6 bases). V lost 3 bases and J lost 5, with 9 bases in between. CDR3 length: 13 residues. Per germline, CDR1 SGHRS and CDR2 YFSETQ. CDR3 in amino acids: CASSSDSNNEQFF. The DNA of the CDR3 is TGCGCCAGCAGCTCGGACAGTAACAATGAGCAGTTCTTC. The entire variable domain, with the rest obtained from reference TRBV5-1 and TRBJ2-1, is as follows: KAGVTQTPRYLIKTRGQQVTLSCSPISGHRSVSWYQQTPGQGLQFLFEYFSETQRNKGNFPGRFSGRQFSNSRSEMNVSTLELGDSALYLCASSSDSNNEQFFGPGTRLTVL.